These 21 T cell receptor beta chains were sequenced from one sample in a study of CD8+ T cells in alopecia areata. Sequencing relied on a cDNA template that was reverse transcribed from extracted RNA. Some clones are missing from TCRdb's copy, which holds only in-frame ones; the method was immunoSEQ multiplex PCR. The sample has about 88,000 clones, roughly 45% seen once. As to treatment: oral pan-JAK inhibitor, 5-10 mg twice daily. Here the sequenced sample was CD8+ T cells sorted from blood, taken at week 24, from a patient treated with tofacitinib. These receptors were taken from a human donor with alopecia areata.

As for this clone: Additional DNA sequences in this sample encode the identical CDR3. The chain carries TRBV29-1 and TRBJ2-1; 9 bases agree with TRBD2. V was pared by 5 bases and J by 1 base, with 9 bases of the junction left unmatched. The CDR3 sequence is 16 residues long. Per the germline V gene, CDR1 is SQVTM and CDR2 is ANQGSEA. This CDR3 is CSVNVPSGESYNEQFF. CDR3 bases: TGCAGCGTTAACGTGCCTAGCGGGGAATCCTACAATGAGCAGTTCTTC.

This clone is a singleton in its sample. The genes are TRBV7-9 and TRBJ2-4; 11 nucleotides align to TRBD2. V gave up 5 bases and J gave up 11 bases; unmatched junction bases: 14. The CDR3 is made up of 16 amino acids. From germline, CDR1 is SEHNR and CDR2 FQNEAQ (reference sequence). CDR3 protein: CASSPPTSGTPGVQYF. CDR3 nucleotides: TGTGCCAGCAGCCCCCCGACTAGCGGGACCCCGGGTGTTCAGTACTTC.

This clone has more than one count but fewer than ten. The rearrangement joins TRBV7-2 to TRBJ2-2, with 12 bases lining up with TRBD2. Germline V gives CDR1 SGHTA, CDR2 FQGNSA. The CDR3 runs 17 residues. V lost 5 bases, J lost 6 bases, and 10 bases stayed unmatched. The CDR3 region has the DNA TGTGCCAGCAGCCTAAACCTAGCGGGAGGGCCGGCCGGGGAGCTGTTTTTT. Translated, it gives CASSLNLAGGPAGELFF.

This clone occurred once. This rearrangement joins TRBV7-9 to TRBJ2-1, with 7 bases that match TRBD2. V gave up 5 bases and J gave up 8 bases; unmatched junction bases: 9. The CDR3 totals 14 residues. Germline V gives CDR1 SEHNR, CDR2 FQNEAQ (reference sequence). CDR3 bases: TGTGCCAGCAGCCTCCCGGCGGGGGTGTATGAGCAGTTCTTC. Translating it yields CASSLPAGVYEQFF.

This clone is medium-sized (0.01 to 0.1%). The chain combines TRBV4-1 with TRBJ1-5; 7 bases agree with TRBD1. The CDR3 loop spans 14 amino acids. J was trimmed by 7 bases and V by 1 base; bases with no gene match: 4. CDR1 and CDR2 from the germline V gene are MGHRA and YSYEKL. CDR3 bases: TGCGCCAGCAGCCAAGTCCAGGGGGTCCAGCCCCAGCATTTT. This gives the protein CASSQVQGVQPQHF.

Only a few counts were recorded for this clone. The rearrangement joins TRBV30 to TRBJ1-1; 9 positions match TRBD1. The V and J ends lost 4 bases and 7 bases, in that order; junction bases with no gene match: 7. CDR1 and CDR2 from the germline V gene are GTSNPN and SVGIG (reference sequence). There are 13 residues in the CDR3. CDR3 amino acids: CAWTPRQGDEAFF. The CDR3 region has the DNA TGTGCCTGGACCCCACGACAGGGGGATGAAGCTTTCTTT.

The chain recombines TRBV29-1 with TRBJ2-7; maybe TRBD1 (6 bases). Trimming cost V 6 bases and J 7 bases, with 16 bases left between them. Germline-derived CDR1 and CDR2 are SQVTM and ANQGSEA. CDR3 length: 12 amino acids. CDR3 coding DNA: TGCAGCGTAAATGACAGGTCTGGGGAGCAGTACTTC. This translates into CSVNDRSGEQYF.

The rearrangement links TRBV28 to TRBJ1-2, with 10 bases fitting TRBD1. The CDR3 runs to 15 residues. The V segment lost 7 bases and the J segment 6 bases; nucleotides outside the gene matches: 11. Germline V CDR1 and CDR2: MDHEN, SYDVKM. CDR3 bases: TGTGCCAGCACCCCGGACAGGGGGATAAACAATGGCTACACCTTC. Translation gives CASTPDRGINNGYTF.

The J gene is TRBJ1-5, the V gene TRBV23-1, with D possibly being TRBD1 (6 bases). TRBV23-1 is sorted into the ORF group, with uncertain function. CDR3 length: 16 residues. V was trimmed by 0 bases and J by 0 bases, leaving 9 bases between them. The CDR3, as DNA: TGCGCCAGCAGTCAATCGGGACACCATAGCAATCAGCCCCAGCATTTT. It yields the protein CASSQSGHHSNQPQHF.

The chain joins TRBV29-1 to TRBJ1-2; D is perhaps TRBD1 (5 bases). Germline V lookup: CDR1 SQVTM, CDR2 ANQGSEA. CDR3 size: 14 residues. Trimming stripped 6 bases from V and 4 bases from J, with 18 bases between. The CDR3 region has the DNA TGCAGCGTGCCATGGGGGACGGCAGTCTATGGCTACACCTTC. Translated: CSVPWGTAVYGYTF.

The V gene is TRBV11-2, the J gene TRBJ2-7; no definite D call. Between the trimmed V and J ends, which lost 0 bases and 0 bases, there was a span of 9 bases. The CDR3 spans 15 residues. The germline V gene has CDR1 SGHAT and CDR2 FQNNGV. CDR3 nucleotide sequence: TGTGCCAGCAGCTTAGAACCGAGGAGCTCCTACGAGCAGTACTTC. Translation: CASSLEPRSSYEQYF.

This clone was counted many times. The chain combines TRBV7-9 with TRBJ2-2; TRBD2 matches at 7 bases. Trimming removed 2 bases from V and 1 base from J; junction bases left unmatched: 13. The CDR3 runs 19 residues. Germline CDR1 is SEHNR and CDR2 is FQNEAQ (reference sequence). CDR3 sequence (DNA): TGTGCCAGCAGCTTATCGGGTCATTTCGGGAGGCAGAACACCGGGGAGCTGTTTTTT. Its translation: CASSLSGHFGRQNTGELFF.

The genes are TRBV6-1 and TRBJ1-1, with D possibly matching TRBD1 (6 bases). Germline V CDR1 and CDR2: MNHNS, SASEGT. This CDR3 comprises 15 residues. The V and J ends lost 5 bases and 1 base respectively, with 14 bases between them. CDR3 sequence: CASSPPRTANTEAFF. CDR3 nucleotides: TGTGCCAGCAGTCCGCCACGGACAGCGAACACTGAAGCTTTCTTT.

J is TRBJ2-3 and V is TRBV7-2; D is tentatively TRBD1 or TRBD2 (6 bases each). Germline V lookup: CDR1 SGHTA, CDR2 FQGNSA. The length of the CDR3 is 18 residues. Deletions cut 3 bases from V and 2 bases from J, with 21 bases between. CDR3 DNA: TGTGCCAGCAGCTTGGCATGGGAAACGGGGGCGACCACAGATACGCAGTATTTT. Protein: CASSLAWETGATTDTQYF.

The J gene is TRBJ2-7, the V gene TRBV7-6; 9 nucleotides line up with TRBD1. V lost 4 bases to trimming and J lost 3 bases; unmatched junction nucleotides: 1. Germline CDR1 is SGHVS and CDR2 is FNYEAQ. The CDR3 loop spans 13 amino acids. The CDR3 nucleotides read TGTGCCAGCAGCTCGACAGGGGGCTACGAGCAGTACTTC. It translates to CASSSTGGYEQYF. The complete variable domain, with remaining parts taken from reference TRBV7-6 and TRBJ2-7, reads GAGVSQSPRYKVTKRGQDVALRCDPISGHVSLYWYRQALGQGPEFLTYFNYEAQQDKSGLPNDRFSAERPEGSISTLTIQRTEQRDSAMYRCASSSTGGYEQYFGPGTRLTVT.

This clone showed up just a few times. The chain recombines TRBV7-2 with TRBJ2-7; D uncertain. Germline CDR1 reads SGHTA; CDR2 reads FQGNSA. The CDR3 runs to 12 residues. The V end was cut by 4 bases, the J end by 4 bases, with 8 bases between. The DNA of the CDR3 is TGTGCCAGCAGCTCGCGAGTGTACGAGCAGTACTTC. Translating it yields CASSSRVYEQYF.

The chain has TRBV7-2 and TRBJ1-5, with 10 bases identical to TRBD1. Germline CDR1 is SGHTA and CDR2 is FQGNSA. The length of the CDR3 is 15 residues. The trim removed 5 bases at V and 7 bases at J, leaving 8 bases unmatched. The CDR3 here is CASSVGQGVGQPQHF. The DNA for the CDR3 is TGTGCCAGCAGCGTCGGACAGGGGGTAGGCCAGCCCCAGCATTTT.

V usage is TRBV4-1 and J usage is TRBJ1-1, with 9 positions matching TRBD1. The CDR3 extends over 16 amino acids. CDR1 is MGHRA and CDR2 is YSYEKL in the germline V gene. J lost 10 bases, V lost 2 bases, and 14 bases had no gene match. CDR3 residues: CASSQNTGRDRDRAFF. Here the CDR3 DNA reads TGCGCCAGCAGCCAAAACACAGGACGGGACAGGGATCGAGCTTTCTTT.

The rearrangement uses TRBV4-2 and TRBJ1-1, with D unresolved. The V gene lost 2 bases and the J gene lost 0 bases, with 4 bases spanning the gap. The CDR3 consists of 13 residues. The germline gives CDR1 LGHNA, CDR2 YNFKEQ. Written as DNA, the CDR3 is TGTGCCAGCAGCCAAACCTTGAACACTGAAGCTTTCTTT. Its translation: CASSQTLNTEAFF.

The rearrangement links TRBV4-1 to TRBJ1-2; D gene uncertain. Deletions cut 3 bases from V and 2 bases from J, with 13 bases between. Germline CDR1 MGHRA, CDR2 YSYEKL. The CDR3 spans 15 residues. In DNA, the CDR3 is TGCGCCAGCAGCCAGGACCCGGATGAAAACTATGGCTACACCTTC. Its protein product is CASSQDPDENYGYTF.

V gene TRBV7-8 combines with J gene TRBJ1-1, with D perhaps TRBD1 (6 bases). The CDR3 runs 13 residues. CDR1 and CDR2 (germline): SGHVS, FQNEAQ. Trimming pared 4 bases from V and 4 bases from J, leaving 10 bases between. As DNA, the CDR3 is TGTGCCAGCAGCTGGGGGCCGGGCACTGAAGCTTTCTTT. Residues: CASSWGPGTEAFF.